The TCR beta chain under discussion was sequenced for a study of blood T cell repertoires in COVID-19. V was pared by 5 bases and J by 0 bases, with 10 bases between. CDR1 and CDR2 (germline): SGHTA, FQGNSA. The CDR3 length is 15 residues. Cohort allocation depended upon clinical history that participants reported. Original processing methods: Estimation of nucleated cell counts was performed using reference gene primer amplification. TCRdb keeps only in-frame clones here, not all; method: immunoSEQ multiplex PCR. That table gives V, J and clone size, and the DNA gave D and trimming. The repertoire holds fewer than 350,000 clones, with just over 90% as singletons.

The sequenced sample consisted of PBMCs or T cells enriched from blood (not recorded which). The receptor's source is a middle-aged woman with acute COVID-19. The chain joins TRBV7-2 to TRBJ1-4; D call uncertain. The CDR3 loop reads CASSANSATNEKLFF. The CDR3 nucleotides are TGTGCCAGCAGCGCAAACAGTGCAACTAATGAAAAACTGTTTTTT. The complete variable domain, with remaining parts taken from reference TRBV7-2 and TRBJ1-4, reads GAGVSQSPSNKVTEKGKDVELRCDPISGHTALYWYRQSLGQGLEFLIYFQGNSAPDKSGLPSDRFSAERTGGSVSTLTIQRTQQEDSAVYLCASSANSATNEKLFFGSGTQLSVL.